This T cell receptor (beta chain) was recorded in a study of Ad26.COV2.S vaccination and SARS-CoV-2 variants. Study findings and constraints: While placebo recipients had lower spike-specific TCR breadth, vaccine recipients had more. Measurements of TCR breadth and depth may have given underestimates of the total T cell responses.

CDR1 and CDR2 from the germline V gene are MNHEY and SMNVEV (reference sequence). The CDR3 has 15 amino acids. V was shortened by 6 bases and J by 9 bases, with 24 bases between the two germline ends. Treatment here: roughly 20 received Ad26.COV2.S at low or high dose, single or two shots; roughly 5 received placebo; per-sample allocation not given. Collection of the samples took place on day 63 after the first injection of vaccine or placebo. The repertoire was sequenced with immunoSEQ multiplex PCR; TCRdb's copy has only in-frame clones and lacks some. This sample has approximately 410,000 clones, with 88% found just once. Remarks on this clone: Antigen specificity is unknown.

The rearrangement joins TRBV27 to TRBJ2-7; TRBD1 might be the D (6 bases). This sequence originates from a person aged 18-65 years who received the Ad26.COV2.S COVID-19 vaccine or a placebo. The sample in question was peripheral blood, obtained in a trial of Ad26.COV2.S vaccine versus placebo. The CDR3 sequence: CASSPLRDALGGQYF. In nucleotides, the CDR3 is TGTGCCAGCAGCCCCCTCCGGGACGCTCTAGGGGGGCAGTACTTC.